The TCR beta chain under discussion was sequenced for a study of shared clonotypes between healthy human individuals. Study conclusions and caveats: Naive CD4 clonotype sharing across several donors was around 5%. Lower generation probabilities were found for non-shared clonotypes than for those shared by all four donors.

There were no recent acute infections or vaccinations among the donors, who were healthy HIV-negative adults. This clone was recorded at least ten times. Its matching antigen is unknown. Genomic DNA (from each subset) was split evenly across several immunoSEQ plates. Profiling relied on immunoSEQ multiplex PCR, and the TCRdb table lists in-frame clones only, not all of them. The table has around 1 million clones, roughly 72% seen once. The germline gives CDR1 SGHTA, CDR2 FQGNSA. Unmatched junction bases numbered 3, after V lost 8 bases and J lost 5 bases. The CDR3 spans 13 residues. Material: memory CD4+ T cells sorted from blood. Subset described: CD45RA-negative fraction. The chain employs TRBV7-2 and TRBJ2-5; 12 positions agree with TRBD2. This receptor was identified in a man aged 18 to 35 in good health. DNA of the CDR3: TGTGCCAGCGGGCTAGCGGGGGGGGAGACCCAGTACTTC. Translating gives CASGLAGGETQYF.